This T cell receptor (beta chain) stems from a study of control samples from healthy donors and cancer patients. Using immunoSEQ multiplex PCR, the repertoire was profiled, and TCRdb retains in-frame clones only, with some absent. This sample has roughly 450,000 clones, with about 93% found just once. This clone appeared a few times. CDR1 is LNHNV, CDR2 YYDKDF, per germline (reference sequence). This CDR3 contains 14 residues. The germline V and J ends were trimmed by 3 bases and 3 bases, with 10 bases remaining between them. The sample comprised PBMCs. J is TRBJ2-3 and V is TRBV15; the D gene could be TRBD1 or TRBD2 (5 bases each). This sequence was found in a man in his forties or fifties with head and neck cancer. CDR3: CATSRGDGTDTQYF. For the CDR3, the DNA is TGTGCCACCAGCAGGGGGGATGGAACAGATACGCAGTATTTT.